This TCR beta chain came from a study of identical twins. Regarding the study as a whole: Twins' excess sharing was less marked for out-of-frame beta sequences.

One entry per CDR3 protein results from TCRdb running MiXCR on the 5' RACE reads. This sample has approximately 260,000 distinct CDR3 sequences, with over 13% found just once. In germline, CDR1 is SGHTA, CDR2 FQGNSA. The CDR3 loop spans 14 amino acids. Trimming removed 5 bases from V and 9 bases from J, with 19 bases in between. This clonotype has at least ten counts. The antigen is undetermined. This receptor was identified in a woman aged 18-29 years in good health. The sequencing sample was made of memory (CD45RO+) T cells sorted from blood. The chain combines TRBV7-2 with TRBJ2-5; D may be TRBD1 or TRBD2 (5 bases each). In nucleotides, the CDR3 is TGTGCCAGCAGCCTCCGGGACCTCGGCGCGGCCCAGTACTTC. It translates to CASSLRDLGAAQYF.